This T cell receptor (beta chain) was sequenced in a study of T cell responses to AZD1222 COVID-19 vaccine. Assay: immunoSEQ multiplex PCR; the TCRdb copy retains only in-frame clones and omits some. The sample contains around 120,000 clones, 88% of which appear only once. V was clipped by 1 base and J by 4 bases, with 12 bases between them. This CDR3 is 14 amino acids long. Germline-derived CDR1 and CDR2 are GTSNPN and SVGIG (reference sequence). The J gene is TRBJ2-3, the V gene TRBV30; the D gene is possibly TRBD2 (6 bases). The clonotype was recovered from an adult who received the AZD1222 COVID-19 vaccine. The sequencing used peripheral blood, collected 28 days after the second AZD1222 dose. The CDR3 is CAWSGGNDADTQYF. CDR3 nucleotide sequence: TGTGCCTGGAGTGGCGGGAATGATGCAGATACGCAGTATTTT.